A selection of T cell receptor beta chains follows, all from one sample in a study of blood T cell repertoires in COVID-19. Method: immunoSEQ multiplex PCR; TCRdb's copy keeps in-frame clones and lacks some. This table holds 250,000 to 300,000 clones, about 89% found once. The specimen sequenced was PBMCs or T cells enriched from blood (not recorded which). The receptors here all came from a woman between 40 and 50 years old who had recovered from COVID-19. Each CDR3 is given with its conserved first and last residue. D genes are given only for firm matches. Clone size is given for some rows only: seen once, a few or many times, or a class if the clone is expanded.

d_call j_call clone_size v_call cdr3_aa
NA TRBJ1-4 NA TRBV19 CATLHREDGKLFF
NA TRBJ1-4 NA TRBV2 CASSYGLQAQSEKLFF
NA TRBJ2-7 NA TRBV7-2 CASSLWRDYEQYF
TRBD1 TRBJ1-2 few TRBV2 CASSNGQGETYGYTF
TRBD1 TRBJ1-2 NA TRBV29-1 CSVEQGYTF
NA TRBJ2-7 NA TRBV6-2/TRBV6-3 CASSYGGREYEQYF
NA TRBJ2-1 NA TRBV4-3 CASSQDAVSSYNEQFF
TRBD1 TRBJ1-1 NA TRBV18 CASSPDRAIMNTEAFF
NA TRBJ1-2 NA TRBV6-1 CASSEVGIYGYTF
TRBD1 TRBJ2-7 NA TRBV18 CASSYGDRGVYEQYF
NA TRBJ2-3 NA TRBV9 CASSVDPWHRMEVVTDTQYF
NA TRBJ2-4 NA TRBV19 CASSVRGIQYF
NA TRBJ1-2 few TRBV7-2 CASSLDGGAGYGYTF
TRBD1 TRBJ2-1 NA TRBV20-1 CSASAGGVNNEQFF
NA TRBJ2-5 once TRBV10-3 CAISESSETQYF
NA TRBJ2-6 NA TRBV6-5 CASSYSRSSGANVLTF
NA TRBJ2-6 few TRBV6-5 CASSYYRDPGANVLTF
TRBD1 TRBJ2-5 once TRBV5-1 CASSWTGGTGETQYF
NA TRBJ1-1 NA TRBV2 CASPEAGLMNTEAFF
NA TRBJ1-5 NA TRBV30 CAWSDRINSNQPQHF
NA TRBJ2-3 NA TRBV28 CASSLDPLASDTQYF
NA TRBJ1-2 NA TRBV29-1 CSVGTGQSANYGYTF
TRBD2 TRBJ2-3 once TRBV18 CASSPNDLAGGNTQYF
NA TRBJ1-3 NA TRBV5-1 CASSPTASGNTIYF
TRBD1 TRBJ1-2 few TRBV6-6 CASSQTGVPYGYTF
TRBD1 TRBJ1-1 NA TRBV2 CASSFLGQGASFF
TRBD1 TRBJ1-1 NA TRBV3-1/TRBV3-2 CASSDRGGNTEAFF
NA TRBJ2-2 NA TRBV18 CASSPQNTGELFF
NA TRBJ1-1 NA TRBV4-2 CASSPSIRGGNTEAFF
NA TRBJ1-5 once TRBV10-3 CAIREDGNQPQHF
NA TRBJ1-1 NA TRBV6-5 CASSYSRGGVTEAFF
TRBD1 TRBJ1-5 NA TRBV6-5 CASRDRDNQPQHF
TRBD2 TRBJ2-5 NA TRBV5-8 CASSLGTSGVAQYF
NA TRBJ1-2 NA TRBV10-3 CAISENPGRGHTF
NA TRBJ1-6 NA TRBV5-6 CASSSPGTNSPLHF
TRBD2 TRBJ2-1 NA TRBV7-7 CASSLEAGTSLREQFF
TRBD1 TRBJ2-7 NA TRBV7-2 CASSLDRGLNYEQYF
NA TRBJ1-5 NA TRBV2 CASSPRQDHQPQHF
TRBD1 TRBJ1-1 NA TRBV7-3 CASSPSGQGITEAFF
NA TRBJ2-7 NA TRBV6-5 CASVDSVTYEQYF
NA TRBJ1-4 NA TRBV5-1 CASSLGGRGGEKLFF
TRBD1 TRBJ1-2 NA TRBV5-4 CASSPGTGWYGYTF
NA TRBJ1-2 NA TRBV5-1 CASSNQTGTPYGYTF
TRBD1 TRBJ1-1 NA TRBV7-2 CASSFSGTGATEAFF
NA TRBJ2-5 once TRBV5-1 CASSDVMRLQETQYF
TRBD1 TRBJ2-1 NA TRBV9 CASSATGTVINEQFF
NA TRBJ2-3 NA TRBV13 CASSLWGGISDTQYF
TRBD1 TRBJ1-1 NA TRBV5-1 CASSSRTQGPGNTEAFF
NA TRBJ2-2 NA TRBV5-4 CASSLPQGGAGELFF
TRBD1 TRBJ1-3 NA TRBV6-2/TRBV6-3 CASSPPLTGGGNTIYF